The TCR beta chain under discussion was sequenced for a study of blood T cell dynamics during melanoma immunotherapy. The CDR3 is made up of 17 amino acids. Germline V gene sequence: CDR1 SSHAT, CDR2 FNYEAQ (reference sequence). Time point: pre-treatment baseline. Generated by immunoSEQ multiplex PCR, the TCRdb table keeps only in-frame clones and is missing some. The sample has approximately 9,700 clones; around nine tenths are singletons. The table lists this clone with a count of one. A read error may produce the germline difference seen at one junction end. The material was blood, obtained from a patient treated with checkpoint blockade. The sequence derives from a human donor with melanoma. V gene TRBV7-7 combines with J gene TRBJ2-2; a possible D gene is TRBD2 (5 bases). CDR3 in DNA: TGTGCTAGCAGCTTACGGCTAGCCGTGACGAACACCGGGGAGCTGTTTTTT. Amino acid sequence: CASSLRLAVTNTGELFF.